This is a list of T cell receptor beta chains from one sample in a study of response to subunit inactivated influenza vaccine. Using its own MiXCR run on the RT-PCR reads, TCRdb lists one record per CDR3 protein. This sample has 650,000 to 800,000 distinct CDR3 sequences, with roughly 14% found just once. Source: PBMCs from blood, taken 14 to 15 days before vaccination. The receptors originated from a man between 50 and 59 years old who received an inactivated influenza vaccine. Each CDR3 is given with its conserved first and last residue. Each record gives: D gene, clone size, V gene, J gene, CDR3 DNA, CDR3 protein. D genes are given only for firm matches. Size values are once, few and many counts, or a class for expanded clones, and some rows have none.

D: .
size: .
V: TRBV3-1
J: TRBJ2-2
DNA: TGTGCCAGCAGACGGACATCCTCGAACACCGGGGAGCTGTTTTTT
CDR3: CASRRTSSNTGELFF

D: TRBD2
size: once
V: TRBV3-1
J: TRBJ2-7
DNA: TGTGCCAGCAGCCAAGATCCACTAGCGGGAGATATCTCCTACGAGCAGTACTTC
CDR3: CASSQDPLAGDISYEQYF

D: TRBD2
size: many
V: TRBV6-5
J: TRBJ2-5
DNA: TGTGCCAGCAGTTACGCGGGGGGCCAAGAGACCCAGTACTTC
CDR3: CASSYAGGQETQYF

D: TRBD2
size: .
V: TRBV28
J: TRBJ2-3
DNA: TGTGCCAGCAGTTTATTCGGGGGGGCTTCCGATACGCAGTATTTT
CDR3: CASSLFGGASDTQYF

D: .
size: few
V: TRBV12-3/TRBV12-4
J: TRBJ2-1
DNA: TGTGCCAGCAGTCCCTACTTAGAAGGGTCCAATGAGCAGTTCTTC
CDR3: CASSPYLEGSNEQFF

D: .
size: .
V: TRBV29-1
J: TRBJ2-1
DNA: TGCAGCGTTGATCCGGTTGCCTACAATGAGCAGTTCTTC
CDR3: CSVDPVAYNEQFF

D: TRBD1
size: .
V: TRBV12-3/TRBV12-4
J: TRBJ2-1
DNA: TGTGCCAGCAGTTTATGGTGGGAAAGGGGGCCTAACAATGAGCAGTTCTTC
CDR3: CASSLWWERGPNNEQFF

D: TRBD1
size: many
V: TRBV20-1
J: TRBJ2-3
DNA: TGCAGTGCTGAAGAAGACAGGGTCACAGATACGCAGTATTTT
CDR3: CSAEEDRVTDTQYF

D: .
size: few
V: TRBV7-2
J: TRBJ1-6
DNA: TGTGCCAGCAGCCCAGGGGCGACGGCATCGGTTCCCCTCCACTTT
CDR3: CASSPGATASVPLHF

D: TRBD2
size: .
V: TRBV7-2
J: TRBJ2-3
DNA: TGTGCCAGCAGCTTACTAACAGCGGGAACGGCAGATACGCAGTATTTT
CDR3: CASSLLTAGTADTQYF

D: TRBD2
size: many
V: TRBV29-1
J: TRBJ2-2
DNA: TGCAGCGGGTCGAGCGGGAGGGACACCGGGGAGCTGTTTTTT
CDR3: CSGSSGRDTGELFF

D: .
size: few
V: TRBV28
J: TRBJ1-2
DNA: TGTGCCAGCAGTTCACAGGGTCCCCTGGGTGGCTACACCTTC
CDR3: CASSSQGPLGGYTF

D: .
size: .
V: TRBV21-1
J: TRBJ2-1
DNA: TGTGCCAGCAGCGAAAGGAATAACAATGAGCAGTTCTTC
CDR3: CASSERNNNEQFF

D: TRBD1
size: many
V: TRBV5-5
J: TRBJ1-5
DNA: TGTGCCAGCAGCCCGACAGGGGTCAATCAGCCCCAGCATTTT
CDR3: CASSPTGVNQPQHF

D: .
size: .
V: TRBV7-2
J: TRBJ1-2
DNA: TGTGCCAGCAGCTTACGGACAGTTAACTATGGCTACACCTTC
CDR3: CASSLRTVNYGYTF

D: TRBD1
size: many
V: TRBV12-3/TRBV12-4
J: TRBJ2-5
DNA: TGTGCCAGCAGTTTAGCCAGGGGGTTCGGGGAGACCCAGTACTTC
CDR3: CASSLARGFGETQYF

D: .
size: .
V: TRBV19
J: TRBJ2-1
DNA: TGTGCCAGTAGTTCAACCCGAACGACTGTAAATGAGCAGTTCTTC
CDR3: CASSSTRTTVNEQFF

D: .
size: few
V: TRBV5-1
J: TRBJ2-7
DNA: TGCGCCAGCAGCGACCCGGCCAGTCCCTACGAGCAGTACTTC
CDR3: CASSDPASPYEQYF

D: .
size: few
V: TRBV27
J: TRBJ2-7
DNA: TGTGCCAGCAGTTTATTGGGCAGGACCTACGAGCAGTACTTC
CDR3: CASSLLGRTYEQYF

D: .
size: few
V: TRBV7-9
J: TRBJ2-7
DNA: TGTGCCAGCGGCGGTCCTGATTACGAGCAGTACTTC
CDR3: CASGGPDYEQYF

D: .
size: few
V: TRBV6-2/TRBV6-3
J: TRBJ2-2
DNA: TGTGCCAGCAGGGGACCGTATAACACCGGGGAGCTGTTTTTT
CDR3: CASRGPYNTGELFF

D: .
size: .
V: TRBV20-1
J: TRBJ1-1
DNA: TGCAGTGCTAGAGATCCAGGATCGGACACTGAAGCTTTCTTT
CDR3: CSARDPGSDTEAFF

D: .
size: .
V: TRBV25-1
J: TRBJ2-5
DNA: TGTGCCAGCAGTGAATTCGGGAGCCAAGAGACCCAGTACTTC
CDR3: CASSEFGSQETQYF

D: TRBD1
size: many
V: TRBV5-1
J: TRBJ2-7
DNA: TGCGCCAGCAGCCCGGGACAGGGTGTCTACGAGCAGTACTTC
CDR3: CASSPGQGVYEQYF

D: .
size: many
V: TRBV12-3/TRBV12-4
J: TRBJ2-2
DNA: TGTGCCAGCAGGCCAACCGGGACTGAGGCGTCCGGGGAGCTGTTTTTT
CDR3: CASRPTGTEASGELFF

D: .
size: many
V: TRBV10-3
J: TRBJ2-3
DNA: TGTGCCATCAGTGAGACGACCACAGATACGCAGTATTTT
CDR3: CAISETTTDTQYF

D: .
size: .
V: TRBV24-1
J: TRBJ2-3
DNA: TGTGCCACCAGTGGGGCCGCCGGGACGGGAAGCACAGATACGCAGTATTTT
CDR3: CATSGAAGTGSTDTQYF

D: .
size: .
V: TRBV15
J: TRBJ2-5
DNA: TGTGCCACCAGCAGAGATTCGGGGATGGTGACAGAGACCCAGTACTTC
CDR3: CATSRDSGMVTETQYF

D: .
size: .
V: TRBV29-1
J: TRBJ2-4
DNA: TGCAGCGTTGAATTACCGGTTCTAGCCAAAAACATTCAGTACTTC
CDR3: CSVELPVLAKNIQYF

D: TRBD2
size: .
V: TRBV7-2
J: TRBJ2-7
DNA: TGTGCCAGCAGCTTAGTAGCGGGGACGATCTACGAGCAGTACTTC
CDR3: CASSLVAGTIYEQYF

D: TRBD1
size: .
V: TRBV4-1
J: TRBJ2-7
DNA: TGCGCCAGCAGCCAAACAGGGGACTACGAGCAGTACTTC
CDR3: CASSQTGDYEQYF

D: .
size: few
V: TRBV7-9
J: TRBJ1-6
DNA: TGTGCCAGCAGCCCCGGGACCCCGGGAAATTCACCCCTCCACTTT
CDR3: CASSPGTPGNSPLHF

D: TRBD1
size: many
V: TRBV5-1
J: TRBJ1-4
DNA: TGCGCCAGCAGCTCCCCCGGGACAGGCGATGAAAAACTGTTTTTT
CDR3: CASSSPGTGDEKLFF

D: .
size: few
V: TRBV20-1
J: TRBJ2-7
DNA: TGCAGTGCTACCAGGGACCAGACAGGGAGGGGAGTAGGCGGGCAGTACTTC
CDR3: CSATRDQTGRGVGGQYF

D: .
size: .
V: TRBV20-1
J: TRBJ1-5
DNA: TGCAGTGCTAGCGGGGCAGGGGGCAATCAGCCCCAGCATTTT
CDR3: CSASGAGGNQPQHF